This T cell receptor beta chain was observed in a study of T cell responses to AZD1222 COVID-19 vaccine. Analyses pooled second doses at about 4 or about 12 weeks. A note on this clone: Its antigen is currently unknown.

Generated by immunoSEQ multiplex PCR, the TCRdb table keeps only in-frame clones and is missing some. The sample has fewer than 150,000 clones, approximately 91% seen once. Germline lookup yields CDR1 LGHNA and CDR2 YSLEER. Trimming cost V 4 bases and J 1 base; bases outside gene matches: 2. The CDR3 contains 14 residues. Study findings and constraints: Distributed over spike, vaccine-associated CD4 TCRs predominated at 160-218 and 743-854. All repertoire sampling was performed exclusively after the peak T cell response. Among spike-specific TCRs, nearly half reportedly target unmutated variant regions.

Sequencing was performed on peripheral blood, taken 28 days after the second AZD1222 dose. The chain carries TRBV4-3 and TRBJ2-3, with 7 bases fitting TRBD1. This TCR derives from an adult who received the AZD1222 COVID-19 vaccine. The CDR3: CASSPQGGTDTQYF. The DNA of the CDR3 is TGCGCCAGCAGCCCTCAGGGGGGCACAGATACGCAGTATTTT.